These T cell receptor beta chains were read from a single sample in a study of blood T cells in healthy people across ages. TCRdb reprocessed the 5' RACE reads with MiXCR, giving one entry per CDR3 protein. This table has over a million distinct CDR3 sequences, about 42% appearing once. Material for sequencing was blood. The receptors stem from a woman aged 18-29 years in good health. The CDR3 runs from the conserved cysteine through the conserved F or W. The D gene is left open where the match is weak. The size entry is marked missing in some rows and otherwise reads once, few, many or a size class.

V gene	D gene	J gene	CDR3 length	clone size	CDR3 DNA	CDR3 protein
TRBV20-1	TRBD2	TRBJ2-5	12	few	TGCAGTGCTAGACTAGCGGGAGCCACCCAGTACTTC	CSARLAGATQYF
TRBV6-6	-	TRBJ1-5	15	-	TGTGCCAGCAGAGCTCAGGACAGTAACAATCAGCCCCAGCATTTT	CASRAQDSNNQPQHF
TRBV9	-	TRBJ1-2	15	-	TGTGCCAGCAGCGTAGAAAGGGGGGCAGGCTATGGCTACACCTTC	CASSVERGAGYGYTF
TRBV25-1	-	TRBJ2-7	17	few	TGTGCCAGCAGTGAGGTTAGTATTACGGACTCCTACAATGAGCAGTACTTC	CASSEVSITDSYNEQYF
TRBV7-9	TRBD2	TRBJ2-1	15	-	TGTGCCAGCAGCTTAGCACTAGCGGGAGAGAATGAGCAGTTCTTC	CASSLALAGENEQFF
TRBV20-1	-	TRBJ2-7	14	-	TGCAGTGCTAGAGACGGGGGCTTTTTTCACGAGCAGTACTTC	CSARDGGFFHEQYF
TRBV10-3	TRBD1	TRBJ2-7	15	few	TGTGCCATCAGTGAGAGACAGGGGGCGAGGTATGAGCAGTACTTC	CAISERQGARYEQYF
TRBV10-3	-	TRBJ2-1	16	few	TGTGCCATCAGTGAGTCGAGGGTTCTCTCCTACAATGAGCAGTTCTTC	CAISESRVLSYNEQFF
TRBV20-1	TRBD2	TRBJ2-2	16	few	TGCAGTGCTAGAGATGGGGAGCGGGAGGAGATCGGGGAGCTGTTTTTT	CSARDGEREEIGELFF
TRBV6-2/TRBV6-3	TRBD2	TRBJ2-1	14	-	TGTGCCAGCACCGGGACTAGAAAGCACAATGAGCAGTTCTTC	CASTGTRKHNEQFF
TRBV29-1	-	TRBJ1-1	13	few	TGCAGCGCCGGACGGGGGGCGAGCACTGAAGCTTTCTTT	CSAGRGASTEAFF
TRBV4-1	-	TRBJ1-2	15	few	TGCGCCAGCAGCCAGAAGGGGGGCGTAAGCTATGGCTACACCTTC	CASSQKGGVSYGYTF
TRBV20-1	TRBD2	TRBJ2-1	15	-	TGCAGTGCTAGAGTCTTTCCGGAGGGACTAGCGGTACAGTTCTTC	CSARVFPEGLAVQFF
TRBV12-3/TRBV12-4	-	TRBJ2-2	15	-	TGTGCCAGCAGCCCCGCGGCGGGGAACACCGGGGAGCTGTTTTTT	CASSPAAGNTGELFF
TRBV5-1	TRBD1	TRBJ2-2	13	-	TGCGCCAGCAGCGGACAGGACACCGGGGAGCTGTTTTTT	CASSGQDTGELFF
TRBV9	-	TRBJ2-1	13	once	TGTGCCAGCAGCGTAGCTCGGGGCGGTGAGCAGTTCTTC	CASSVARGGEQFF
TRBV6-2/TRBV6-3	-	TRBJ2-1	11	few	TGTGCCAGCAGGGTATACGGTGAGCAGTTCTTC	CASRVYGEQFF
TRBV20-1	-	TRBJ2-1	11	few	TGCAGTGCTGTACGGCTCAATGAGCAGTTCTTC	CSAVRLNEQFF
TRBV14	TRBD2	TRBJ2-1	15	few	TGTGCCAGCAATTTCGGGGGGATCTCCTACAATGAGCAGTTCTTC	CASNFGGISYNEQFF
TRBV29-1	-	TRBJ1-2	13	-	-	CSAGLGAGYGCTF
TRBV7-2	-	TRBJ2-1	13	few	TGTGCCAGCAGCTTAGTACAGAGGAATGAGCAGTTCTTC	CASSLVQRNEQFF
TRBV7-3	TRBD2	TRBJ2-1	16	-	TGTGCCAGCAGCTCAACTGGGGCTAGCGGGAGAGGTGAGCAGTTCTTC	CASSSTGASGRGEQFF
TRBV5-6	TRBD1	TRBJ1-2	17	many	TGTGCCAGCAGCTCCTGGGACTACAGGGGGATTAAATATGGCTACACCTTC	CASSSWDYRGIKYGYTF
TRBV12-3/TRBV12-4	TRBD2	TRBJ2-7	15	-	TGTGCCAGCAGTTTAGGCGGTAGCGGGACCCACGAGCAGTACTTC	CASSLGGSGTHEQYF
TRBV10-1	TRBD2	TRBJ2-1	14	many	TGTGCCAGCAGCTTAGCGGGACGGTACAATGAGCAGTTCTTC	CASSLAGRYNEQFF
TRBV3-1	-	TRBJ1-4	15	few	TGTGCCAGCAGCCAAGTTCGCGCAACTAATGAAAAACTGTTTTTT	CASSQVRATNEKLFF
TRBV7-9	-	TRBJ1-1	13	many	TGCGCCAGCAGCCAAGAGGGGGGAACTGAAGCTTTCTTT	CASSQEGGTEAFF
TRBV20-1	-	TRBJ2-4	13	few	TGCAGTGCTAGAGATCCCCCCCCGGGTCTTCAGTACTTC	CSARDPPPGLQYF
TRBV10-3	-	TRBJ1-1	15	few	TGTGCCATCAGTGAGTCGACCCGGGGAAACACTGAAGCTTTCTTT	CAISESTRGNTEAFF
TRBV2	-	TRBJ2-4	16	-	TGTGCCAGCAGTGACGCCCAGGCCTACTTGTACAATGAGCAGTACTTC	CASSDAQAYLYNEQYF
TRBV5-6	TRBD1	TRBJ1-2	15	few	TGTGCCAGCAGCACTGGGACAGGATGGAACTATGGCTACACCTTC	CASSTGTGWNYGYTF
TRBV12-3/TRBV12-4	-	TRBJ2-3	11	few	TGTGCCAGCGGGTGGACGGATACGCAGTATTTT	CASGWTDTQYF
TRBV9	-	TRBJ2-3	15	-	TGTGCCAGCAGCGTAGGAGGGGTTCGGACAGATACGCAGTATTTT	CASSVGGVRTDTQYF
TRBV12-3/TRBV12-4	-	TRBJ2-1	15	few	TGTGCCAGCAGGGGAAGGGGGACTCTCTACAATGAGCAGTTCTTC	CASRGRGTLYNEQFF
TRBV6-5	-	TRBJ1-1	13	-	TGTGCCAGCAGCCTCTATAGTCACACTGAAGCTTTCTTT	CASSLYSHTEAFF
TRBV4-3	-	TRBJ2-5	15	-	TGCGCCAGCAGCCAAGTCGGAGGGGACCAAGAGACCCAGTACTTC	CASSQVGGDQETQYF
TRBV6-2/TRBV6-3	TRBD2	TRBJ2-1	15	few	TGTGCCAGCAGCCCTGGGACTAGCGAATACAATGAGCAGTTCTTC	CASSPGTSEYNEQFF
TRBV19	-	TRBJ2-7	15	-	TGTGCCAGTAGTATTTTTCCTTCCAGCTCCTACGAGCAGTACTTC	CASSIFPSSSYEQYF
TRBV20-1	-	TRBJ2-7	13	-	TGCAGTGCTCCGGACAGAGTCCACAATGAGCAGTACTTC	CSAPDRVHNEQYF
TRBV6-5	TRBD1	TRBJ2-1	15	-	TGTGCCAGCAGCCAAACAGGGGTGGTGTTGAATGAGCAGTTCTTC	CASSQTGVVLNEQFF
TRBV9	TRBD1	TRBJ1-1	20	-	TGTGCCAGCAGCGTAGCTCCTAGGGGGACAGGACAAGATCGATCCACTGAAGCTTTCTTT	CASSVAPRGTGQDRSTEAFF
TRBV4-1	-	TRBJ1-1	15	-	TGCGCCAGCAGCCAACGCCACCCGGGGGGCACTGAAGCTTTCTTT	CASSQRHPGGTEAFF
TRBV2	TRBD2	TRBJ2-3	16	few	TGTGCCAGCAGGCTACTAGCGGGAGAATCGACAGATACGCAGTATTTT	CASRLLAGESTDTQYF
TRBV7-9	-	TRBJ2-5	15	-	TGTGCCAGCAGCTCGAGGGACCGGGGGTTAGAGACCCAGTACTTC	CASSSRDRGLETQYF
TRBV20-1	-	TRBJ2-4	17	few	TGCAGTGCTACAGGCCTCGCGGGTTCGGTAGCCAAAAACATTCAGTACTTC	CSATGLAGSVAKNIQYF
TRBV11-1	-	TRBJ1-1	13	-	TGTGCCAGCAGCCCCGGAGTGAGCACTGAAGCTTTCTTT	CASSPGVSTEAFF